One and the same sample provided the 24 T cell receptor beta chains below, sequenced in a study of pediatric ulcerative colitis. Measured with immunoSEQ multiplex PCR; TCRdb has only the in-frame clones, and not every one. Of more than 50,000 clones in the sample, approximately 87% were seen once. The sequencing input was blood. The receptors originated from a boy between 5 and 17 years old who was a control in a study of pediatric ulcerative colitis.

V is TRBV18 and J is TRBJ1-4; possible D gene TRBD1, 6 bases. The CDR3 runs 18 residues. Trimming took 6 bases from V and 1 from J, leaving 21 bases between them. Germline CDR1 KGHSH, CDR2 LQKENI. The CDR3: CASSLQLSMGQTNEKLFF. The CDR3 nucleotides are TGTGCCAGCTCCCTACAACTTTCGATGGGACAAACTAATGAAAAACTGTTTTTT.

V usage is TRBV6-5 and J usage is TRBJ2-1; D might be TRBD2 (5 bases). In germline, CDR1 is MNHEY, CDR2 SVGAGI. V lost 2 bases to trimming and J lost 6 bases, with 14 bases between them. CDR3 length equals 15 residues. The CDR3 DNA reads as TGTGCCAGCAGTTACGAGGGCGGAATAAGCAATGAGCAGTTCTTC. Encoded protein: CASSYEGGISNEQFF.

The V gene is TRBV19, the J gene TRBJ2-1, with 8 bases that match TRBD2. The CDR3 consists of 15 residues. Unmatched junction bases numbered 6, after V lost 2 bases and J lost 6 bases. Germline CDR1 and CDR2: LNHDA and SQIVND (reference sequence). CDR3 DNA sequence: TGTGCCAGTAGTATATCGTCTGCGGGGGGCAATGAGCAGTTCTTC. It codes for CASSISSAGGNEQFF.

V and J are TRBV6-4 and TRBJ2-2, with 7 bases fitting TRBD1. Germline CDR1 reads MRHNA; CDR2 reads SNTAGT. The CDR3 extends over 14 amino acids. After removal of 5 bases from V and 5 bases from J, the junction contained 5 bases not matched to a gene. CDR3 sequence reads: CASSPTGETGELFF. The DNA of the CDR3 is TGTGCCAGCAGTCCAACAGGGGAAACCGGGGAGCTGTTTTTT.

V gene TRBV6-5 combines with J gene TRBJ2-7; 11 nucleotides line up with TRBD1. The CDR3 spans 15 residues. The V gene end was trimmed by 2 bases and the J gene end by 3 bases; junction bases not matched to a gene: 3. Germline V gene data show CDR1 as MNHEY and CDR2 as SVGAGI. CDR3 in DNA: TGTGCCAGCAGTTACCTGGGACAGGGGGGCTACGAGCAGTACTTC. Amino acids: CASSYLGQGGYEQYF.

The chain couples TRBV18 to TRBJ2-7, with 10 bases matching TRBD2. Germline CDR1 and CDR2: KGHSH and LQKENI. V was clipped by 8 bases and J by 7 bases; unmatched bases: 17. This CDR3 has 16 amino acids. The CDR3 reads CASDSSSGGLSVEQYF. In DNA, the CDR3 is TGTGCCAGCGATTCTTCTAGCGGGGGACTTTCAGTGGAGCAGTACTTC.

The chain employs TRBV2 and TRBJ2-1; a possible D gene is TRBD2 (6 bases). Trimming cost V 6 bases and J 4 bases, with 16 bases left between them. The germline V gene has CDR1 SNHLY and CDR2 FYNNEI. This CDR3 has 15 amino acids. The CDR3 loop reads CASRMGSGGYNEQFF. CDR3 in DNA: TGTGCCAGCAGAATGGGCTCCGGGGGTTACAATGAGCAGTTCTTC.

V is TRBV7-9 and J is TRBJ2-7; the D gene could be TRBD1 or TRBD2 (6 bases each). V lost 7 bases, J lost 3 bases, and 16 bases lay in between. The CDR3 is made up of 14 amino acids. Germline CDR1 SEHNR, CDR2 FQNEAQ (reference sequence). CDR3 loop: CASTGGDNYYEQYF. In nucleotides, the CDR3 is TGTGCCAGCACCGGCGGGGACAACTACTACGAGCAGTACTTC. The entire variable domain, with the rest obtained from reference TRBV7-9 and TRBJ2-7, is as follows: DTGVSQNPRHKITKRGQNVTFRCDPISEHNRLYWYRQTLGQGPEFLTYFQNEAQLEKSRLLSDRFSAERPKGSFSTLEIQRTEQGDSAMYLCASTGGDNYYEQYFGPGTRLTVT.

CDR3 amino acids: CASSFVSQETQYF. CDR3 DNA: TGTGCCAGCAGTTTTGTGAGCCAAGAGACCCAGTACTTC. This chain connects TRBV28 to TRBJ2-5; no clear D. The V end lost 3 bases, the J end lost 1 base, and 6 bases lay between the germline ends. Germline assignment: CDR1 MDHEN and CDR2 SYDVKM. This CDR3 spans 13 amino acids.

V usage is TRBV14 and J usage is TRBJ1-1; tentative D call: TRBD1 (5 bases). This CDR3 is 16 amino acids long. Trimming cost V 0 bases and J 0 bases, with 11 bases left between them. In germline, CDR1 is SGHDN, CDR2 FVKESK. This CDR3 reads CASSQEAGLLNTEAFF. Here the CDR3 DNA reads TGTGCCAGCAGCCAAGAAGCAGGGTTATTGAACACTGAAGCTTTCTTT.

The chain is built from TRBV19 and TRBJ2-3; 7 bases map to TRBD1. In germline, CDR1 is LNHDA, CDR2 SQIVND (reference sequence). This CDR3 is 16 amino acids long. Unmatched junction bases numbered 12, after V lost 7 bases and J lost 2 bases. The CDR3 region is CASTMDDRAPTDTQYF. The DNA of the CDR3 is TGTGCCAGTACTATGGATGACAGGGCCCCCACAGATACGCAGTATTTT.

The chain is built from TRBV7-2 and TRBJ2-2; 7 bases agree with TRBD2. CDR1 and CDR2 (germline): SGHTA, FQGNSA. The CDR3 consists of 16 residues. V shed 6 bases and J 7 bases; nucleotides not matched to a gene: 14. Here the CDR3 reads CASRSRRSGANGELFF. CDR3 bases: TGTGCCAGCAGATCTCGACGGAGCGGGGCCAACGGGGAGCTGTTTTTT.

This clone was seen a few times. The chain couples TRBV25-1 to TRBJ2-7; perhaps TRBD1 as D (5 bases). The CDR3 consists of 18 residues. V was cut by 2 bases and J by 0 bases, with 20 bases left in between. Germline lookup yields CDR1 MGHDK and CDR2 SYGVNS. CDR3: CASSEPTSNGHRSYEQYF. CDR3 nucleotides: TGTGCCAGCAGTGAACCCACTTCGAACGGACATCGCTCCTACGAGCAGTACTTC.

The CDR3 bases are TGTGCCAGCAGCTCGTCAGGGAGGACTGAAGCTTTCTTT. Protein product: CASSSSGRTEAFF. The chain is built from TRBV5-5 and TRBJ1-1, with D perhaps matching TRBD1 (5 bases). This CDR3 contains 13 residues. Germline V gene lookup returns CDR1 SGHKS and CDR2 YYEKEE (reference sequence). V was cut by 3 bases and J by 5 bases, with 11 bases left in between.

The gene calls are TRBV27 and TRBJ2-7; D not resolved. Looked up from germline, CDR1 is MNHEY and CDR2 is SMNVEV (reference sequence). This CDR3 has 13 residues. Between the trimmed V and J ends, which lost 6 bases and 0 bases, there was a span of 9 bases. CDR3 sequence: CASRRPSSYEQYF. The CDR3 DNA reads as TGTGCCAGCAGACGGCCGAGCTCCTACGAGCAGTACTTC.

This chain links TRBV28 with TRBJ2-5, with 7 positions matching TRBD1. The CDR3 has 15 residues. The V segment lost 8 bases and the J segment 5 bases; nucleotides outside the gene matches: 14. Germline CDR1 reads MDHEN; CDR2 reads SYDVKM. CDR3 nucleotide sequence: TGTGCCAGCGATGGGGACAGAGGTTTTGGGGAGACCCAGTACTTC. Translating it yields CASDGDRGFGETQYF.

In DNA form, the CDR3 reads TGTGCCAGCAGTCAGTCCGGGCGGGTAGCGGGGACTAGCACAGATACGCAGTATTTT. Protein sequence: CASSQSGRVAGTSTDTQYF. V and J are TRBV28 and TRBJ2-3, with 8 positions matching TRBD2. The V gene's germline CDR1 is MDHEN and CDR2 SYDVKM. This CDR3 is built from 19 residues. V shed 5 bases, J shed 0 bases, and the junction held 16 bases outside the gene matches.

The chain employs TRBV19 and TRBJ2-7, with D perhaps matching TRBD1 (6 bases). V lost 7 bases, J lost 0 bases, and 13 bases lay in between. Germline V gene sequence: CDR1 LNHDA, CDR2 SQIVND (reference sequence). This CDR3 spans 14 amino acids. As DNA, the CDR3 is TGTGCCAGTAACAGGGATCGGAGCTCCTACGAGCAGTACTTC. Its translation is CASNRDRSSYEQYF.

The chain is built from TRBV6-1 and TRBJ2-7; 8 bases are a match to TRBD1. V was pared by 6 bases and J by 3 bases, with 4 bases of the junction left unmatched. The CDR3 sequence is 13 residues long. Germline V gene lookup returns CDR1 MNHNS and CDR2 SASEGT. CDR3 sequence: CASSRTGSYEQYF. CDR3 DNA: TGTGCCAGCAGCCGGACAGGGAGCTACGAGCAGTACTTC.

The chain employs TRBV28 and TRBJ2-1; TRBD2 agrees at 7 bases. There are 15 residues in the CDR3. The V gene end was trimmed by 7 bases and the J gene end by 7 bases; junction bases not matched to a gene: 13. Germline V gene lookup returns CDR1 MDHEN and CDR2 SYDVKM. The CDR3 nucleotides read TGTGCCAGCACCTCTTGGCTGGCGGGAGCGAATGAGCAGTTCTTC. Amino acid sequence: CASTSWLAGANEQFF.

The V call is TRBV25-1, the J call TRBJ1-5, with TRBD1 as a possible D gene (6 bases). Germline lookup yields CDR1 MGHDK and CDR2 SYGVNS. CDR3 length: 17 amino acids. Trimming cost V 6 bases and J 0 bases, with 18 bases left between them. The CDR3 reads CASRGRGGLVSNQPQHF. The CDR3 DNA is TGTGCCAGCAGAGGGCGGGGGGGCCTTGTTAGCAATCAGCCCCAGCATTTT.

This chain uses TRBV4-1 with TRBJ1-1; possible D gene TRBD1, 5 bases. This CDR3 region has 15 residues. V was trimmed by 0 bases and J by 4 bases, leaving 12 bases between them. Per germline, CDR1 MGHRA and CDR2 YSYEKL. The CDR3 DNA reads as TGCGCCAGCAGCCAAGATTTCGGGGGGACCACTGAAGCTTTCTTT. This codes for CASSQDFGGTTEAFF.

The count of this clone is one. The V and J genes are TRBV9 and TRBJ2-3, with D unclear. This CDR3 spans 19 amino acids. Trimming removed 3 bases from V and 0 bases from J, with 23 bases in between. Germline lookup yields CDR1 SGDLS and CDR2 YYNGEE. The CDR3, as DNA: TGTGCCAGCAGCGGCCTCGCTAGTCCGCCACCGTTGAGCACAGATACGCAGTATTTT. It is translated as CASSGLASPPPLSTDTQYF.

The rearrangement uses TRBV25-1 and TRBJ2-7; the match to TRBD1 covers 9 bases. Unmatched junction bases numbered 5, after V lost 4 bases and J lost 4 bases. Germline CDR1 and CDR2: MGHDK and SYGVNS. The CDR3 consists of 14 residues. The CDR3 region is CASSGDRVGYEQYF. The CDR3 coding sequence is TGTGCCAGCAGTGGGGACAGGGTGGGTTACGAGCAGTACTTC.